This note documents a single TCR beta chain sequence. Clones were sequenced by immunoSEQ multiplex PCR, and TCRdb holds only the in-frame ones, with some missing. The sample includes 250,000 to 350,000 clones, more than 75% seen only once; the top ten take 3.5% to 4.5%. This record belongs to a study of blood T cell repertoires in COVID-19. The wider study: COVID-19 samples, acute and convalescent, were from the United States, Italy and Spain.

From germline, CDR1 is GTSNPN and CDR2 SVGIG (reference sequence). The CDR3 is 19 residues long. V was pared by 0 bases and J by 0 bases, with 21 bases between. Input material: peripheral blood. The TCR was taken from a woman aged 50 to 60 with active or convalescent COVID-19. This chain uses TRBV30 with TRBJ2-1; TRBD1 is a possible D gene (7 bases). The CDR3 loop reads CAWSVRGTVSLSSYNEQFF. The CDR3 coding sequence is TGTGCCTGGAGTGTACGGGGGACAGTTTCTCTAAGCTCCTACAATGAGCAGTTCTTC.